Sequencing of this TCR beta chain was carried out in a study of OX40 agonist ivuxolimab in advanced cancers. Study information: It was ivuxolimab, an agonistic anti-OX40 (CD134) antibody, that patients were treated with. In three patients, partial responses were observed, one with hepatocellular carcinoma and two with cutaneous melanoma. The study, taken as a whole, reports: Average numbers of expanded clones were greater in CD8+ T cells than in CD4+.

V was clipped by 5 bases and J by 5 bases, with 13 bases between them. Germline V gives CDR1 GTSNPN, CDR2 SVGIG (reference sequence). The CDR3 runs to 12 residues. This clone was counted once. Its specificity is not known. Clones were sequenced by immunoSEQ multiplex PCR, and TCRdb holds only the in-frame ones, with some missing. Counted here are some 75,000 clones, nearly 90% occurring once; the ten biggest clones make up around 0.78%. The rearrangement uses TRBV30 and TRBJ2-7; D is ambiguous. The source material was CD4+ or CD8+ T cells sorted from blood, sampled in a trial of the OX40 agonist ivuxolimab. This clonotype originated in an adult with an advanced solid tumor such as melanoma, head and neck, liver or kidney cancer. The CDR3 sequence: CAWGGLSHEQYF. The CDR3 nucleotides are TGTGCCTGGGGCGGATTATCCCACGAGCAGTACTTC.